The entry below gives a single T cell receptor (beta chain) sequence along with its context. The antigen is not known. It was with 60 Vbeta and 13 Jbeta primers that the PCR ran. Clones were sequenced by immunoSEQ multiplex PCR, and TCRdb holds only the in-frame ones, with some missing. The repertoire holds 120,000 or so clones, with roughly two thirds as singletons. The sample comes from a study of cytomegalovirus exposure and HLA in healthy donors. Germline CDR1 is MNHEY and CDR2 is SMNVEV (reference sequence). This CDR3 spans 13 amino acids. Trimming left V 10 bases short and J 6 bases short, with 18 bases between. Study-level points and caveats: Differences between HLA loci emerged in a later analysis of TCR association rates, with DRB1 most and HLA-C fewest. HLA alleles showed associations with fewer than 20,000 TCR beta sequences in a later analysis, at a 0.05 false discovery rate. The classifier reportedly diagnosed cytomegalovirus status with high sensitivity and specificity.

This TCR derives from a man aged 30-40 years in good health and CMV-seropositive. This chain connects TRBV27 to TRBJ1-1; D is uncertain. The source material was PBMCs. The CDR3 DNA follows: TGTGCCACAAGGCCCGGCGGGCGACCTGAAGCTTTCTTT. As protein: CATRPGGRPEAFF.